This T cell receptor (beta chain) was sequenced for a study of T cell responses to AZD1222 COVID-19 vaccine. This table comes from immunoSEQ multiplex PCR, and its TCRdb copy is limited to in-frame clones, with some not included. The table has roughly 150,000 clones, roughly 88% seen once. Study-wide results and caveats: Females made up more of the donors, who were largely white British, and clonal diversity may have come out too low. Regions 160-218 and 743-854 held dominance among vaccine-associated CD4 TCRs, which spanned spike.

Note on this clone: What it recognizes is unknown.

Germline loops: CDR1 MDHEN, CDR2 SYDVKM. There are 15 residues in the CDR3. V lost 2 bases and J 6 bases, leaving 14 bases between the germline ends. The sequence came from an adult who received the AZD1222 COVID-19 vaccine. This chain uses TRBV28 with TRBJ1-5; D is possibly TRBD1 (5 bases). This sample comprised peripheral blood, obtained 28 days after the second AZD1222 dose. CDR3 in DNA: TGTGCCAGCAGTTTACCAGGGTCAGGGAGTCAGCCCCAGCATTTT. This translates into CASSLPGSGSQPQHF.